These T cell receptor beta chains were read from a single sample in a study of graft-versus-host responses after intestinal transplantation. For these TCRs, the target antigens are not known. The table came from immunoSEQ multiplex PCR; TCRdb's copy has only in-frame clones and leaves some out. The table includes tens of thousands of clones, just over 90% detected once. Here the sequenced sample was unstimulated CD8+ T cells sorted from spleen or lymph node cells, taken before intestinal transplant. The receptor set was obtained from a human donor who received an intestinal transplant. CDR3s include the opening cysteine and the closing phenylalanine or tryptophan. A D gene is named only where the DNA matches it firmly. For some rows the clone size is stated as once, few or many, or as a class when expanded; others skip it.

NA	TRBV28	TRBJ1-5	NA	CASESGAVDNQPQHF	TGTGCCAGTGAGTCGGGGGCGGTTGACAATCAGCCCCAGCATTTT
NA	TRBV19	TRBJ2-7	NA	CASIGGTSEEQYF	TGTGCCAGTATAGGCGGGACTTCAGAAGAGCAGTACTTC
NA	TRBV9	TRBJ2-3	TRBD1	CASSGPGQGRTDTQYF	TGTGCCAGCAGCGGCCCCGGACAGGGACGCACAGATACGCAGTATTTT
NA	TRBV25-1	TRBJ1-2	NA	CASSEQGDYGYTF	TGTGCCAGCAGTGAACAGGGTGACTATGGCTACACCTTC
NA	TRBV4-2	TRBJ1-1	NA	CASSREEGTANTEAFF	TGTGCCAGCAGCCGAGAAGAAGGAACAGCGAACACTGAAGCTTTCTTT
NA	TRBV4-1	TRBJ2-2	NA	CASSQDPGPGTGELFF	TGCGCCAGCAGCCAAGATCCAGGCCCCGGCACCGGGGAGCTGTTTTTT
NA	TRBV5-4	TRBJ2-1	TRBD1	CASWLRDRDYNEQFF	TGTGCCAGCTGGCTAAGGGACAGGGACTACAATGAGCAGTTCTTC
few	TRBV2	TRBJ1-1	NA	CARSTEGVTEAFF	TGTGCCAGATCGACAGAAGGGGTTACTGAAGCTTTCTTT
NA	TRBV6-5	TRBJ1-1	NA	CASRPPARRNTEAFF	TGTGCCAGCAGGCCCCCCGCGCGAAGGAACACTGAAGCTTTCTTT
NA	TRBV27	TRBJ1-6	NA	CASSLWGESPLHF	TGTGCCAGCAGTTTATGGGGCGAATCACCCCTCCACTTT
NA	TRBV6-5	TRBJ1-4	NA	CASSHEEGVEKLFF	TGTGCCAGCAGTCACGAGGAGGGAGTGGAAAAACTGTTTTTT
NA	TRBV19	TRBJ1-1	TRBD1	CASSIGRLQGDLNTEAFF	TGTGCCAGTAGTATTGGCCGCCTACAGGGGGATTTGAACACTGAAGCTTTCTTT
NA	TRBV13	TRBJ2-7	NA	CASSLIRGSAYEQYF	TGTGCCAGCAGCTTAATCAGGGGTTCGGCCTACGAGCAGTACTTC
NA	TRBV9	TRBJ2-3	NA	CASSEQGRWGTDTQYF	TGTGCCAGCAGCGAACAGGGTCGTTGGGGCACAGATACGCAGTATTTT
NA	TRBV6-4	TRBJ1-2	NA	CASSDNPGPAYDGYTF	TGTGCCAGCAGTGATAATCCGGGCCCAGCCTACGATGGCTACACCTTC
NA	TRBV2	TRBJ1-5	NA	CASSPLGGNQPQHF	TGTGCCAGCAGCCCCTTGGGAGGCAATCAGCCCCAGCATTTT
NA	TRBV27	TRBJ2-3	NA	CASSLWSTDTQYF	TGTGCCAGCAGTTTATGGAGCACAGATACGCAGTATTTT
NA	TRBV19	TRBJ1-1	TRBD1	CASSMWDSNTEAFF	TGTGCCAGTAGTATGTGGGACAGCAACACTGAAGCTTTCTTT
NA	TRBV6-6	TRBJ1-1	TRBD1	CASSVRQGTHTEAFF	TGTGCCAGCAGCGTTAGACAGGGAACCCACACTGAAGCTTTCTTT
NA	TRBV11-2	TRBJ2-3	NA	CASSLGGLSTDTQYF	TGTGCCAGCAGCTTAGGCGGACTTAGCACAGATACGCAGTATTTT
NA	TRBV30	TRBJ1-1	TRBD1	CAWSPFWTGVTEAFF	TGTGCCTGGAGTCCCTTCTGGACAGGAGTCACTGAAGCTTTCTTT
NA	TRBV14	TRBJ1-2	NA	CASSQDPPQTNYGYTF	TGTGCCAGCAGCCAAGATCCCCCCCAGACAAACTATGGCTACACCTTC